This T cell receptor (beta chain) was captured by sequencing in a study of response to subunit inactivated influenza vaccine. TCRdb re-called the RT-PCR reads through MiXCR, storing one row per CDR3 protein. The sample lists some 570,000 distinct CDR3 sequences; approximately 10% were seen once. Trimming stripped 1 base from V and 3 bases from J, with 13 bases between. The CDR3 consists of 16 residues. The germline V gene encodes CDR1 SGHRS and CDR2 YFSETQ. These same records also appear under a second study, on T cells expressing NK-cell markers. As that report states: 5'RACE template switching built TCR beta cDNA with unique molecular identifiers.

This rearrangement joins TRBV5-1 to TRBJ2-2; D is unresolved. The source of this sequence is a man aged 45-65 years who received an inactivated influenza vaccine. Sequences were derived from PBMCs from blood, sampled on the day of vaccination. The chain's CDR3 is CASSLRASVDTGELFF. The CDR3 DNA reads TGCGCCAGCAGCTTGAGGGCCTCTGTCGACACCGGGGAGCTGTTTTTT.